The TCR beta chain described here comes from a study of beta chain features in type 1 diabetes. This clone has a handful of counts. The antigen remains unidentified. General study points: In type 1 diabetes patients, VDJ junctions had fewer insertions; deletions at these junctions were more frequent.

The study reverse transcribed the entire isolated RNA, so it sequenced expressed TCRB transcripts. Assay: immunoSEQ multiplex PCR; the TCRdb copy retains only in-frame clones and omits some. The repertoire consists of around 140,000 clones, with roughly 9.7% occurring once and the leading ten covering 0.55% to 0.65%. Germline V gene sequence: CDR1 SGHVS, CDR2 FNYEAQ. The V end was cut by 5 bases, the J end by 6 bases, with 10 bases between. This CDR3 has 13 amino acids. Material for sequencing was central memory CD4+ T cells from blood. The sequence derives from a woman aged 35 to 49 in good health. The chain uses TRBV7-6 and TRBJ2-2; maybe TRBD2 (5 bases). CDR3 loop: CASSLKRPGELFF. The CDR3 coding sequence is TGTGCCAGCAGCCTTAAGCGGCCCGGGGAGCTGTTTTTT.